This passage covers 18 T cell receptor beta chains from one sample sequenced in a study of OX40 agonist ivuxolimab in advanced cancers. Assay: immunoSEQ multiplex PCR; the TCRdb copy retains only in-frame clones and omits some. Of fewer than 85,000 clones in the sample, 80% were seen once. The starting material was CD4+ or CD8+ T cells sorted from blood, obtained in a trial of the OX40 agonist ivuxolimab. The receptors here all came from an adult with an advanced solid tumor such as melanoma, head and neck, liver or kidney cancer.

The chain links TRBV4-3 to TRBJ2-7, with D possibly TRBD1 on 5 matching bases. V shed 1 base and J shed 0 bases, with 10 bases lying between them. Germline CDR1 LGHNA, CDR2 YSLEER. The CDR3 is 15 residues long. CDR3 loop: CASSQVQGSSYEQYF. The DNA for the CDR3 is TGCGCCAGCAGCCAAGTTCAGGGTAGCTCCTACGAGCAGTACTTC.

The count of this clone is one. A junction end diverges from the germline sequence, so it may reflect a read error. V and J are TRBV5-1 and TRBJ2-5; D is perhaps TRBD1 (6 bases). CDR3 length equals 15 residues. Per the germline V gene, CDR1 is SGHRS and CDR2 is YFSETQ. In DNA, the CDR3 is TGCGCCAGCAGTTTGGGGGCGACGGGGCGGGAGACCCAGTACTTC. As protein: CASSLGATGRETQYF.

The chain recombines TRBV7-2 with TRBJ2-7; 8 bases map to TRBD2. The CDR3 runs to 15 residues. J gave up 7 bases and V 0 bases, and 8 bases lay outside the gene matches. Looked up from germline, CDR1 is SGHTA and CDR2 is FQGNSA. DNA of the CDR3: TGTGCCAGCAGCTTAGCGCTAACAGCGGGAGAGGAGCAGTACTTC. Encoded protein: CASSLALTAGEEQYF.

The chain employs TRBV9 and TRBJ1-5, with 7 bases identical to TRBD1. The CDR3 is 14 residues long. Germline loops: CDR1 SGDLS, CDR2 YYNGEE. Germline trimming cut 0 bases from V and 6 bases from J; bases unmatched to any gene: 3. The CDR3 reads CASSVEAGGQPQHF. The CDR3 region has the DNA TGTGCCAGCAGCGTAGAGGCAGGGGGTCAGCCCCAGCATTTT.

The chain uses TRBV1 and TRBJ2-7; TRBD2 is taken as the D call from the table, unchecked against the DNA. TRBV1 is classified as a pseudogene. The CDR3 totals 18 residues. The CDR3 bases are TGCACCAGCAGAAAACGAAGCCTAGCGGGGGGGCAGCTCTACGAGCAGTACGTC. It yields the protein CTSRKRSLAGGQLYEQYV.

V gene TRBV27 combines with J gene TRBJ2-7; D might be TRBD2 (5 bases). Trimming took off 6 bases at V and 3 bases at J, with 15 bases between the two ends. In germline, CDR1 is MNHEY, CDR2 SMNVEV (reference sequence). This CDR3 has 14 residues. The CDR3 here is CASSPRGLFYEQYF. The DNA for the CDR3 is TGTGCCAGCAGCCCTCGAGGGCTTTTCTACGAGCAGTACTTC.

The chain carries TRBV7-9 and TRBJ2-5, with 7 nucleotides matching TRBD1. TRBJ2-7 explains the end of the DNA better; the J call may be wrong. This CDR3 has 14 residues. CDR1 is SEHNR, CDR2 FQNEAQ, per germline (reference sequence). The CDR3 sequence is CASSLEGQRYEQYF. In DNA, the CDR3 is TGTGCCAGCAGCTTAGAGGGACAGCGGTACGAGCAGTACTTC.

The chain is built from TRBV5-1 and TRBJ2-7; a possible D gene is TRBD2 (5 bases). The V end was cut by 4 bases, the J end by 2 bases, with 16 bases between. The CDR3 has 15 amino acids. CDR1 and CDR2 from the germline V gene are SGHRS and YFSETQ. The CDR3 DNA reads TGCGCCAGCAGCGCCGGCCACGGGAATCCCTACGAGCAGTACTTC. Translated, it gives CASSAGHGNPYEQYF.

This clone was detected once. This chain uses TRBV18 with TRBJ1-2, with 7 bases aligning to TRBD1. The length of the CDR3 is 15 residues. The V gene end was trimmed by 6 bases and the J gene end by 7 bases; junction bases not matched to a gene: 14. The germline CDR1 and CDR2 sequences are KGHSH and LQKENI. Here the CDR3 reads CASSPNLQGQGGYTF. CDR3 in DNA: TGTGCCAGCTCTCCAAATTTACAGGGGCAAGGTGGCTACACCTTC.

The chain is built from TRBV10-3 and TRBJ1-5, with D maybe TRBD1 (5 bases). With 0 bases removed from V and 2 bases from J, the gap between germline ends came to 8 bases. From germline, CDR1 is ENHRY and CDR2 SYGVKD. The CDR3 is made up of 15 amino acids. The CDR3 nucleotides read TGTGCCATCAGTGAGTCGGGGACTCGCAATCAGCCCCAGCATTTT. Protein product: CAISESGTRNQPQHF.

This chain joins TRBV6-1 and TRBJ2-3; 9 bases match TRBD2. CDR3 length: 14 residues. Trimming at V came to 8 bases and at J to 2 bases, leaving 5 bases not matched to a gene. Per germline, CDR1 MNHNS and CDR2 SASEGT. Here the CDR3 reads CASGSGGSTDTQYF. For the CDR3, the DNA is TGTGCCAGCGGTAGCGGGGGATCCACAGATACGCAGTATTTT.

This clone was detected a few times. V and J are TRBV27 and TRBJ1-6; D might be TRBD1 (5 bases). CDR1 MNHEY and CDR2 SMNVEV come from the germline V gene (reference sequence). The V end was cut by 6 bases, the J end by 0 bases, with 15 bases between. This CDR3 spans 17 amino acids. CDR3 sequence (DNA): TGTGCCAGCAGCCCCCGACAGTCCAGCTCCTATAATTCACCCCTCCACTTT. It is translated as CASSPRQSSSYNSPLHF.

The chain recombines TRBV6-5 with TRBJ1-5; TRBD1 matches at 12 bases. J lost 6 bases, V lost 4 bases, and 7 bases had no gene match. Germline V gives CDR1 MNHEY, CDR2 SVGAGI. The CDR3 is 16 residues long. The CDR3 DNA sequence: TGTGCCAGCAGTTCCTCCGGGACAGGGGGCACTCAGCCCCAGCATTTT. It yields the protein CASSSSGTGGTQPQHF.

This chain connects TRBV7-2 to TRBJ1-2, with 7 bases identical to TRBD1. Looked up from germline, CDR1 is SGHTA and CDR2 is FQGNSA. V was pared by 5 bases and J by 3 bases, with 9 bases of the junction left unmatched. CDR3 size: 15 residues. The CDR3 loop is CASSPIQGGYYGYTF. As DNA, the CDR3 is TGTGCCAGCAGCCCCATCCAGGGGGGTTACTATGGCTACACCTTC.

The rearrangement joins TRBV6-5 to TRBJ2-3; 10 bases map to TRBD2. Germline V gene lookup returns CDR1 MNHEY and CDR2 SVGAGI. Germline trimming cut 4 bases from V and 7 bases from J; bases unmatched to any gene: 8. CDR3 length: 15 amino acids. The CDR3 nucleotides are TGTGCCAGCAGTTCAATACTAGCGGGATTACATACGCAGTATTTT. It codes for CASSSILAGLHTQYF.

The chain is built from TRBV23-1 and TRBJ2-1, with D tentatively TRBD2 (7 bases). TRBV23-1 is assigned to the ORF class and has an uncertain function. This CDR3 contains 21 residues. The V and J ends lost 0 bases and 8 bases respectively, with 32 bases between them. Written as DNA, the CDR3 is TGCGCCAGCAGTCAATCGAGAGGGAGGGGGTACATTGGGGCAACTCCCGATGAGCAGTTCTTC. This sequence encodes CASSQSRGRGYIGATPDEQFF.

The CDR3 is CATHSGGGTNTEAFF. For the CDR3, the DNA is TGTGCCACTCACTCAGGGGGCGGAACGAACACTGAAGCTTTCTTT. The rearrangement joins TRBV28 to TRBJ1-1; 8 bases agree with TRBD1. This CDR3 is 15 amino acids long. Germline V gene data show CDR1 as MDHEN and CDR2 as SYDVKM. J was trimmed by 1 base and V by 10 bases; bases with no gene match: 11.

The CDR3 here is CASSPLAGGYNEQFF. The CDR3 bases are TGTGCCAGCAGCCCTCTAGCGGGGGGGTACAATGAGCAGTTCTTC. The chain has TRBV27 and TRBJ2-1; 12 bases are shared with TRBD2. Germline V gene lookup returns CDR1 MNHEY and CDR2 SMNVEV (reference sequence). The CDR3 covers 15 residues. Losses at the gene ends were 6 bases for V and 4 bases for J; bases not matched to a gene: 4.